These T cell receptor beta chains were read from a single sample in a study of blood T cell repertoires in COVID-19. Measured with immunoSEQ multiplex PCR; TCRdb has only the in-frame clones, and not every one. The sample holds about 210,000 clones, roughly 85% seen once. The sample taken for sequencing was peripheral blood. Receptors originate from a woman aged 70 to 79 with COVID-19, enrolled during active disease. Each CDR3 is given with its conserved first and last residue. Fields, in order: CDR3 protein, CDR3 DNA, clone size, CDR3 length, J gene, V gene, D gene. The D gene is left open where the match is weak. Clone sizes are given selectively: once, few, many, or a class where the clone is expanded.

CDR3 protein: CAWSGPGQGRYTF; CDR3 DNA: TGTGCCTGGAGTGGTCCGGGACAGGGTCGTTACACCTTC; clone size: -; CDR3 length: 13; J gene: TRBJ1-2; V gene: TRBV30; D gene: TRBD1
CDR3 protein: CASSRDSIYGYTF; CDR3 DNA: TGTGCCAGCAGCAGGGACAGTATTTATGGCTACACCTTC; clone size: -; CDR3 length: 13; J gene: TRBJ1-2; V gene: TRBV7-2; D gene: TRBD1
CDR3 protein: CASSPRALGGTSYYNEQFF; CDR3 DNA: TGTGCCAGCTCACCACGAGCATTGGGGGGAACTAGCTACTACAATGAGCAGTTCTTC; clone size: -; CDR3 length: 19; J gene: TRBJ2-1; V gene: TRBV18; D gene: -
CDR3 protein: CASSIQLAGANSPLHF; CDR3 DNA: TGTGCCAGTAGTATTCAATTGGCAGGGGCTAATTCACCCCTCCACTTT; clone size: -; CDR3 length: 16; J gene: TRBJ1-6; V gene: TRBV19; D gene: -
CDR3 protein: CASSREGVPGNTIYF; CDR3 DNA: TGTGCCAGCAGCCGCGAGGGGGTGCCTGGAAACACCATATATTTT; clone size: once; CDR3 length: 15; J gene: TRBJ1-3; V gene: TRBV6-2/TRBV6-3; D gene: -
CDR3 protein: CASSSQAPGQGLYF; CDR3 DNA: TGTGCCAGCAGTTCTCAGGCTCCGGGACAGGGGTTGTACTTC; clone size: -; CDR3 length: 14; J gene: TRBJ2-7; V gene: TRBV2; D gene: TRBD1
CDR3 protein: CASSLDRVGSYNSPLHF; CDR3 DNA: TGTGCCAGCAGTCTTGACAGGGTCGGGTCCTATAATTCACCCCTCCACTTT; clone size: -; CDR3 length: 17; J gene: TRBJ1-6; V gene: TRBV5-6; D gene: TRBD1
CDR3 protein: CASSPQPNTEAFF; CDR3 DNA: TGTGCCAGCTCTCCACAGCCGAACACTGAAGCTTTCTTT; clone size: -; CDR3 length: 13; J gene: TRBJ1-1; V gene: TRBV12-3/TRBV12-4; D gene: -
CDR3 protein: CASSLNGRDSPLHF; CDR3 DNA: TGTGCCAGCAGCCTAAATGGTCGGGATTCACCCCTCCACTTT; clone size: once; CDR3 length: 14; J gene: TRBJ1-6; V gene: TRBV7-2; D gene: -
CDR3 protein: CASSAARSGYEQFF; CDR3 DNA: TGTGCCAGCAGCGCGGCGCGCTCCGGCTATGAGCAGTTCTTC; clone size: -; CDR3 length: 14; J gene: TRBJ2-1; V gene: TRBV25-1; D gene: -
CDR3 protein: CASRTTGVNTEAFF; CDR3 DNA: TGCGCCAGCAGGACGACAGGGGTGAACACTGAAGCTTTCTTT; clone size: -; CDR3 length: 14; J gene: TRBJ1-1; V gene: TRBV5-1; D gene: TRBD1
CDR3 protein: CASSQGLAGGQNEQFF; CDR3 DNA: TGTGCCAGCAGCCAGGGACTAGCGGGGGGGCAGAATGAGCAGTTCTTC; clone size: -; CDR3 length: 16; J gene: TRBJ2-1; V gene: TRBV3-1/TRBV3-2; D gene: TRBD2
CDR3 protein: CASSQGTGINQPQHF; CDR3 DNA: TGTGCCAGCAGCCAAGGGACAGGAATCAATCAGCCCCAGCATTTT; clone size: -; CDR3 length: 15; J gene: TRBJ1-5; V gene: TRBV3-1/TRBV3-2; D gene: TRBD1
CDR3 protein: CASSLGTGDTEAFF; CDR3 DNA: TGTGCCAGCAGCTTAGGAACAGGGGACACTGAAGCTTTCTTT; clone size: -; CDR3 length: 14; J gene: TRBJ1-1; V gene: TRBV7-9; D gene: TRBD1
CDR3 protein: CASSYTGLSYEQYF; CDR3 DNA: TGTGCCAGCAGTTACACGGGGTTGTCCTACGAGCAGTACTTC; clone size: -; CDR3 length: 14; J gene: TRBJ2-7; V gene: TRBV6-2/TRBV6-3; D gene: -
CDR3 protein: CASSPLARVGTDTQYF; CDR3 DNA: TGTGCCAGCTCACCACTAGCGAGGGTGGGCACAGATACGCAGTATTTT; clone size: -; CDR3 length: 16; J gene: TRBJ2-3; V gene: TRBV18; D gene: -
CDR3 protein: CASSLGGQMAGYGYTF; CDR3 DNA: TGTGCCAGCAGCTTAGGGGGACAGATGGCGGGCTATGGCTACACCTTC; clone size: -; CDR3 length: 16; J gene: TRBJ1-2; V gene: TRBV7-9; D gene: TRBD1
CDR3 protein: CASSLYWRSDTEAFF; CDR3 DNA: TGTGCCAGCAGCTTATATTGGAGGTCGGACACTGAAGCTTTCTTT; clone size: -; CDR3 length: 15; J gene: TRBJ1-1; V gene: TRBV7-8; D gene: -
CDR3 protein: CASSKPFEGADTEAFF; CDR3 DNA: TGTGCCAGCAGCAAACCCTTCGAAGGGGCGGATACTGAAGCTTTCTTT; clone size: -; CDR3 length: 16; J gene: TRBJ1-1; V gene: TRBV21-1; D gene: -
CDR3 protein: CASSRPQLALSLRGEQYF; CDR3 DNA: TGTGCCAGCAGCCGACCCCAGCTCGCGTTATCCCTACGCGGCGAGCAGTACTTC; clone size: -; CDR3 length: 18; J gene: TRBJ2-7; V gene: TRBV5-6; D gene: -
CDR3 protein: CASGGSPNQPQHF; CDR3 DNA: TGTGCCAGCGGGGGGTCGCCGAATCAGCCCCAGCATTTT; clone size: -; CDR3 length: 13; J gene: TRBJ1-5; V gene: TRBV3-1/TRBV3-2; D gene: -
CDR3 protein: CASSLDRGYTDTQYF; CDR3 DNA: TGTGCCAGCAGTTTAGACAGGGGATACACAGATACGCAGTATTTT; clone size: -; CDR3 length: 15; J gene: TRBJ2-3; V gene: TRBV27; D gene: TRBD1
CDR3 protein: CASSVTVNYGYTF; CDR3 DNA: TGTGCCAGCAGTGTCACAGTAAACTATGGCTACACCTTC; clone size: once; CDR3 length: 13; J gene: TRBJ1-2; V gene: TRBV2; D gene: -
CDR3 protein: CASSPRQGRGYTF; CDR3 DNA: TGTGCCAGCAGCCCAAGACAGGGACGGGGCTACACCTTC; clone size: -; CDR3 length: 13; J gene: TRBJ1-2; V gene: TRBV5-6; D gene: TRBD1
CDR3 protein: CASSVSGLPERELFF; CDR3 DNA: TGTGCCAGCAGCGTTAGCGGGCTACCAGAGAGGGAGCTGTTTTTT; clone size: -; CDR3 length: 15; J gene: TRBJ2-2; V gene: TRBV9; D gene: TRBD2
CDR3 protein: CASSFLTEAFF; CDR3 DNA: TGTGCCAGCAGCTTTCTTACTGAAGCTTTCTTT; clone size: -; CDR3 length: 11; J gene: TRBJ1-1; V gene: TRBV7-2; D gene: -
CDR3 protein: CTSSQGGSGYGYTF; CDR3 DNA: TGCACCAGCAGCCAAGGCGGTAGCGGGTATGGCTACACCTTC; clone size: -; CDR3 length: 14; J gene: TRBJ1-2; V gene: TRBV1; D gene: -
CDR3 protein: CASSTGTGARSGYTF; CDR3 DNA: TGTGCCAGTAGTACCGGGACAGGGGCGCGATCTGGCTACACCTTC; clone size: once; CDR3 length: 15; J gene: TRBJ1-2; V gene: TRBV19; D gene: TRBD1
CDR3 protein: CASSLLSGGRETQYF; CDR3 DNA: TGTGCCAGCAGTTTATTGTCAGGGGGCCGGGAGACCCAGTACTTC; clone size: -; CDR3 length: 15; J gene: TRBJ2-5; V gene: TRBV28; D gene: TRBD1
CDR3 protein: CASSYGGTGSPLEQYF; CDR3 DNA: TGTGCCAGCAGTTACGGGGGGACAGGGTCCCCTCTTGAGCAGTACTTC; clone size: -; CDR3 length: 16; J gene: TRBJ2-7; V gene: TRBV6-5; D gene: TRBD1
CDR3 protein: CASSIGSGTGGRDEQFF; CDR3 DNA: TGTGCCAGTAGTATAGGTTCGGGTACAGGTGGTCGGGATGAGCAGTTCTTC; clone size: -; CDR3 length: 17; J gene: TRBJ2-1; V gene: TRBV19; D gene: -